This entry lists 26 T cell receptor beta chains sequenced from one sample in a study of identical twins (dated by TCRdb to the mid-2010s). The library was obtained by 5' RACE. Sequencing was carried out with an Illumina HiSeq 2000. TCRdb reran the public reads through fastp at Q25 and MiXCR, keeping productive beta chains. Every entry covers one CDR3 protein and lists the most common genes and DNA from its rows. The sample table lists around 480,000 distinct CDR3 sequences, 13% to 15% of them with a count of one. Together, the top ten hold approximately 0.98% of the sample. The same sample was also used in a study of yellow fever vaccine responses in identical twins.

Sequencing was carried out using CD4+ T cells sorted from blood. Every receptor here comes from a woman between 18 and 30 years old in good health.

This rearrangement joins TRBV18 to TRBJ2-2; possibly TRBD2 for D (6 bases). From germline, CDR1 is KGHSH and CDR2 LQKENI. The V gene lost 3 bases and the J gene lost 5 bases, with 7 bases spanning the gap. CDR3 length equals 13 residues. Here the CDR3 reads CASSPGGTGELFF. The CDR3 DNA follows: TGTGCCAGCTCACCTGGAGGGACCGGGGAGCTGTTTTTT. The full variable domain, with the rest looked up from reference TRBV18 and TRBJ2-2, is NAGVMQNPRHLVRRRGQEARLRCSPMKGHSHVYWYRQLPEEGLKFMVYLQKENIIDESGMPKERFSAEFPKEGPSILRIQQVVRGDSAAYFCASSPGGTGELFFGEGSRLTVL.

This chain links TRBV21-1 with TRBJ2-5; the table's D call, TRBD1, was not checked against the DNA. TRBV21-1 is annotated as a pseudogene. The CDR3 spans 20 residues. Here the CDR3 DNA reads TGTGCCAGCAGCAAAGCTCGTTGTGGGGCGGGGTGCGTGCGGAAAGAGACCCAGTACTTC. It encodes CASSKARCGAGCVRKETQYF.

The chain employs TRBV28 and TRBJ2-7, with 9 bases that match TRBD1. The CDR3 covers 14 residues. Germline CDR1 reads MDHEN; CDR2 reads SYDVKM. Trimming took 8 bases from V and 0 from J; bases not matched to a gene: 5. CDR3 sequence (DNA): TGTGCCAGCGGAGGGACAGGGAGCTCCTACGAGCAGTACTTC. This encodes CASGGTGSSYEQYF.

The table lists this clonotype with many counts. V is TRBV5-5 and J is TRBJ1-1; D ambiguous. The germline V and J ends were trimmed by 0 bases and 5 bases, with 5 bases remaining between them. The CDR3 spans 12 residues. Germline assignment: CDR1 SGHKS and CDR2 YYEKEE (reference sequence). The CDR3 loop is CASSLVPTEAFF. The CDR3 bases are TGTGCCAGCAGCTTGGTTCCAACTGAAGCTTTCTTT. The full variable domain, in which reference TRBV5-5 and TRBJ1-1 provide the parts outside the CDR3, is DAGVTQSPTHLIKTRGQQVTLRCSPISGHKSVSWYQQVLGQGPQFIFQYYEKEERGRGNFPDRFSARQFPNYSSELNVNALLLGDSALYLCASSLVPTEAFFGQGTRLTVV.

This clonotype was found once. This may stem from a read error, because a much larger clone lies one nucleotide away. The chain couples TRBV12-3 or TRBV12-4 to TRBJ2-7; D is perhaps TRBD2 (6 bases). The CDR3 has 17 amino acids. The CDR3 coding sequence is TGTGCCATCAGTGCCTTGACGGAGAGGACTAAATTCTACGAGCAGTACTTC. Encoded protein: CAISALTERTKFYEQYF.

The chain joins TRBV11-3 to TRBJ2-1; a possible D gene is TRBD2 (5 bases). The germline V gene has CDR1 SGHNT and CDR2 YENEEA. V dropped 3 bases and J dropped 1 base, with 10 bases sitting between them. The CDR3 is made up of 15 amino acids. The CDR3 here is CASSFGGESYNEQFF. For the CDR3, the DNA is TGTGCCAGCAGCTTTGGTGGGGAGTCCTACAATGAGCAGTTCTTC.

The genes are TRBV7-7 and TRBJ2-1, with 12 nucleotides matching TRBD2. The CDR3 contains 15 residues. V gave up 5 bases and J gave up 8 bases; unmatched junction bases: 7. Germline loops: CDR1 SSHAT, CDR2 FNYEAQ (reference sequence). The CDR3: CASSVTSGGLHEQFF. Written as DNA, the CDR3 is TGTGCCAGCAGCGTTACTAGCGGGGGGCTACATGAGCAGTTCTTC. The whole variable domain, filled in from reference TRBV7-7 and TRBJ2-1, reads GAGVSQSPRYKVTKRGQDVTLRCDPISSHATLYWYQQALGQGPEFLTYFNYEAQPDKSGLPSDRFSAERPEGSISTLTIQRTEQRDSAMYRCASSVTSGGLHEQFFGPGTRLTVL.

V is TRBV12-3 or TRBV12-4 and J is TRBJ1-5; 9 nucleotides match TRBD1. The length of the CDR3 is 14 residues. With 5 bases clipped from V and 6 bases from J, the junction kept 5 bases outside the gene matches. The CDR3 reads CASSDTGGSQPQHF. The CDR3 DNA follows: TGTGCCAGCAGTGATACAGGGGGCAGTCAGCCCCAGCATTTT.

CDR3 nucleotides: TGTGCCAGCAGCTTAAGGAGGGGAAATTCACCCCTCCACTTT. This encodes CASSLRRGNSPLHF. J is TRBJ1-6 and V is TRBV7-2; TRBD1 is a possible D gene (5 bases). V was clipped by 2 bases and J by 7 bases, with 9 bases between them. CDR3 length equals 14 residues. CDR1 SGHTA and CDR2 FQGNSA come from the germline V gene.

As DNA, the CDR3 is TGTGCCAGCAGCTCGGGACTAGCGGGAGCTGGGGCAGAGACCCAGTACTTC. Residues: CASSSGLAGAGAETQYF. The chain joins TRBV7-6 to TRBJ2-5; 14 positions agree with TRBD2. The CDR3 has 17 residues. The ends lost 4 bases at V and 4 bases at J; junction bases unmatched: 8. Per germline, CDR1 SGHVS and CDR2 FNYEAQ.

This clonotype was found a few times. The CDR3 coding sequence is TGTGCCAGTACAAGGGACTCATCCTACAATGAGCAGTTCTTC. It codes for CASTRDSSYNEQFF. J is TRBJ2-1 and V is TRBV6-2 or TRBV6-3, with D possibly TRBD2 on 6 matching bases. Germline CDR1 reads MNHEY; CDR2 reads SVGEGT. The length of the CDR3 is 14 residues. Trimming stripped 9 bases from V and 1 base from J, with 13 bases between.

The rearrangement uses TRBV12-3 or TRBV12-4 and TRBJ2-1, with D perhaps matching TRBD1 or TRBD2 (6 bases each). The CDR3 has 12 amino acids. Trimming took 3 bases from V and 10 from J, leaving 10 bases between them. CDR3 protein: CASSFSGAEQFF. In DNA, the CDR3 is TGTGCCAGCAGTTTTTCGGGGGCAGAGCAGTTCTTC.

The V call is TRBV6-1, the J call TRBJ2-7, with TRBD1 matching over 8 bases. Germline assignment: CDR1 MNHNS and CDR2 SASEGT. The CDR3 has 15 amino acids. Trimming took 7 bases from V and 2 from J; bases not matched to a gene: 10. The chain's CDR3 is CASIRTGQDTYEQYF. The CDR3 DNA is TGTGCCAGCATCCGAACGGGACAGGATACCTACGAGCAGTACTTC.

This clonotype was detected ten times or more. The chain joins TRBV7-9 to TRBJ2-3; 13 positions match TRBD2. This CDR3 contains 17 residues. Germline CDR1 SEHNR, CDR2 FQNEAQ (reference sequence). J gave up 4 bases and V 3 bases, and 7 bases lay outside the gene matches. The CDR3 is CASSFTSGRAGSDTQYF. The CDR3 DNA follows: TGTGCCAGCAGCTTTACTAGCGGGAGGGCCGGGTCAGATACGCAGTATTTT.

The chain couples TRBV30 to TRBJ2-5; unclear D gene. This CDR3 is 10 amino acids long. V shed 5 bases and J shed 9 bases, with 10 bases lying between them. Germline V gene lookup returns CDR1 GTSNPN and CDR2 SVGIG (reference sequence). The CDR3 region has the DNA TGTGCCTGGGGGGATAGGCCCCAGTACTTC. This sequence encodes CAWGDRPQYF.

This clonotype was seen at least ten times. V and J are TRBV12-3 or TRBV12-4 and TRBJ2-4, with a possible D match to TRBD1 (5 bases). Trimming took off 3 bases at V and 3 bases at J, with 9 bases between the two ends. This CDR3 comprises 14 residues. CDR3 DNA sequence: TGTGCCAGCAGTTTCGGACAAGTCAAAAACATTCAGTACTTC. This codes for CASSFGQVKNIQYF.

CDR3 nucleotide sequence: TGTGCCAGCAGCGTATCCGGGTCCAGCACCGGGGAGCTGTTTTTT. Translation: CASSVSGSSTGELFF. The rearrangement links TRBV9 to TRBJ2-2; D is ambiguous. The germline V gene has CDR1 SGDLS and CDR2 YYNGEE. V gave up 1 base and J gave up 4 bases, with 11 bases separating them. This CDR3 contains 15 residues. Combining the CDR3 with reference TRBV9 and TRBJ2-2 gives the whole variable domain DSGVTQTPKHLITATGQRVTLRCSPRSGDLSVYWYQQSLDQGLQFLIQYYNGEERAKGNILERFSAQQFPDLHSELNLSSLELGDSALYFCASSVSGSSTGELFFGEGSRLTVL.

Many counts were recorded for this clonotype. The chain is built from TRBV12-3 or TRBV12-4 and TRBJ1-1; D perhaps matches TRBD1 (6 bases). CDR3 size: 14 residues. V was cut by 7 bases and J by 1 base, with 13 bases left in between. CDR3: CASKLTGGNTEAFF. CDR3 sequence (DNA): TGTGCCAGCAAGCTGACAGGAGGGAACACTGAAGCTTTCTTT.

This chain connects TRBV4-1 to TRBJ1-2; no definite D call. This CDR3 is built from 13 residues. CDR1 MGHRA and CDR2 YSYEKL come from the germline V gene. Trimming cost V 1 base and J 4 bases, with 7 bases left between them. The CDR3 region has the DNA TGCGCCAGCAGCCAAGTTGCCGCCTATGGCTACACCTTC. Protein product: CASSQVAAYGYTF.

This clonotype has more than one count but fewer than ten. CDR3 residues: CASSVLAGGYNEQFF. CDR3 DNA sequence: TGTGCCAGCAGCGTTTTGGCGGGAGGCTACAATGAGCAGTTCTTC. The chain links TRBV9 to TRBJ2-1; 8 bases line up with TRBD2. V dropped 2 bases and J dropped 3; count of bases not matched to a gene: 4. CDR3 size: 15 residues. The germline gives CDR1 SGDLS, CDR2 YYNGEE.

This clonotype turned up a few times. This chain links TRBV28 with TRBJ1-1; tentative D call: TRBD1 (6 bases). Trimming pared 2 bases from V and 10 bases from J, leaving 20 bases between. Germline-derived CDR1 and CDR2 are MDHEN and SYDVKM. There are 15 residues in the CDR3. The CDR3: CASSLALTRAGAAFF. The CDR3 DNA reads TGTGCCAGCAGTTTAGCCCTCACTAGGGCAGGGGCAGCTTTCTTT. Full variable domain (remainder filled in from reference TRBV28 and TRBJ1-1): DVKVTQSSRYLVKRTGEKVFLECVQDMDHENMFWYRQDPGLGLRLIYFSYDVKMKEKGDIPEGYSVSREKKERFSLILESASTNQTSMYLCASSLALTRAGAAFFGQGTRLTVV.

This clonotype turned up a few times. V gene TRBV4-2 combines with J gene TRBJ2-3; perhaps TRBD2 as D (6 bases). This CDR3 has 17 residues. Looked up from germline, CDR1 is LGHNA and CDR2 is YNFKEQ. The V and J ends lost 1 base and 8 bases respectively, with 22 bases between them. CDR3 sequence reads: CASSQVGTGPGGGTQYF. CDR3 in DNA: TGTGCCAGCAGCCAAGTAGGGACGGGGCCTGGGGGAGGTACGCAGTATTTT.

In its sample, this clonotype was seen a few times. The gene calls are TRBV20-1 and TRBJ2-7; 14 nucleotides line up with TRBD2. Per the germline V gene, CDR1 is DFQATT and CDR2 is SNEGSKA (reference sequence). V lost 3 bases and J lost 2; bases outside the gene matches: 9. This CDR3 has 17 residues. CDR3 DNA sequence: TGCAGTGCTAGGCTCGTTGGACTAGCGGGAGGTCCCTACGAGCAGTACTTC. This codes for CSARLVGLAGGPYEQYF.

This clonotype was observed a few times. This chain links TRBV14 with TRBJ2-3; D is unclear. Germline CDR1 reads SGHDN; CDR2 reads FVKESK. Trimming took 2 bases from V and 4 from J, leaving 10 bases between them. CDR3 size: 14 residues. DNA for the CDR3: TGTGCCAGCAGCCAATGGAGAGAGGCAGATACGCAGTATTTT. Its translation: CASSQWREADTQYF.

The V gene is TRBV20-1, the J gene TRBJ2-5; the D is unclear. V lost 5 bases to trimming and J lost 2 bases, with 9 bases between them. The CDR3 extends over 12 amino acids. In germline, CDR1 is DFQATT, CDR2 SNEGSKA (reference sequence). CDR3 region: CSALVGQETQYF. The CDR3 DNA reads as TGCAGTGCTCTGGTTGGGCAAGAGACCCAGTACTTC.

This clonotype was seen only a few times. The chain employs TRBV29-1 and TRBJ2-7; no reliable D call. V was pared by 4 bases and J by 3 bases, with 13 bases between. The CDR3 runs to 13 residues. Germline lookup yields CDR1 SQVTM and CDR2 ANQGSEA. Written as DNA, the CDR3 is TGCAGCGTTGGGTCAGGTTCTCTCTACGAGCAGTACTTC. Translation: CSVGSGSLYEQYF.